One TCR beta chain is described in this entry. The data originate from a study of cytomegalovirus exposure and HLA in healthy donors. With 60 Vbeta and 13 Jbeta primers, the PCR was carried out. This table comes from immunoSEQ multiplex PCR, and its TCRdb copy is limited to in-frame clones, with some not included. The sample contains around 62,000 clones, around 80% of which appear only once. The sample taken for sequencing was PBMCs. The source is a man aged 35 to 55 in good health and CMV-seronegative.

The CDR3 DNA is TGTGCCAGCTCACCATCGCGCGGGGGGGCCGATGAGCAGTTCTTC. It is translated as CASSPSRGGADEQFF. The chain employs TRBV18 and TRBJ2-1; TRBD2 matches at 9 bases. The CDR3 runs 15 residues. Germline CDR1 KGHSH, CDR2 LQKENI. The ends lost 2 bases at V and 8 bases at J; junction bases unmatched: 7.